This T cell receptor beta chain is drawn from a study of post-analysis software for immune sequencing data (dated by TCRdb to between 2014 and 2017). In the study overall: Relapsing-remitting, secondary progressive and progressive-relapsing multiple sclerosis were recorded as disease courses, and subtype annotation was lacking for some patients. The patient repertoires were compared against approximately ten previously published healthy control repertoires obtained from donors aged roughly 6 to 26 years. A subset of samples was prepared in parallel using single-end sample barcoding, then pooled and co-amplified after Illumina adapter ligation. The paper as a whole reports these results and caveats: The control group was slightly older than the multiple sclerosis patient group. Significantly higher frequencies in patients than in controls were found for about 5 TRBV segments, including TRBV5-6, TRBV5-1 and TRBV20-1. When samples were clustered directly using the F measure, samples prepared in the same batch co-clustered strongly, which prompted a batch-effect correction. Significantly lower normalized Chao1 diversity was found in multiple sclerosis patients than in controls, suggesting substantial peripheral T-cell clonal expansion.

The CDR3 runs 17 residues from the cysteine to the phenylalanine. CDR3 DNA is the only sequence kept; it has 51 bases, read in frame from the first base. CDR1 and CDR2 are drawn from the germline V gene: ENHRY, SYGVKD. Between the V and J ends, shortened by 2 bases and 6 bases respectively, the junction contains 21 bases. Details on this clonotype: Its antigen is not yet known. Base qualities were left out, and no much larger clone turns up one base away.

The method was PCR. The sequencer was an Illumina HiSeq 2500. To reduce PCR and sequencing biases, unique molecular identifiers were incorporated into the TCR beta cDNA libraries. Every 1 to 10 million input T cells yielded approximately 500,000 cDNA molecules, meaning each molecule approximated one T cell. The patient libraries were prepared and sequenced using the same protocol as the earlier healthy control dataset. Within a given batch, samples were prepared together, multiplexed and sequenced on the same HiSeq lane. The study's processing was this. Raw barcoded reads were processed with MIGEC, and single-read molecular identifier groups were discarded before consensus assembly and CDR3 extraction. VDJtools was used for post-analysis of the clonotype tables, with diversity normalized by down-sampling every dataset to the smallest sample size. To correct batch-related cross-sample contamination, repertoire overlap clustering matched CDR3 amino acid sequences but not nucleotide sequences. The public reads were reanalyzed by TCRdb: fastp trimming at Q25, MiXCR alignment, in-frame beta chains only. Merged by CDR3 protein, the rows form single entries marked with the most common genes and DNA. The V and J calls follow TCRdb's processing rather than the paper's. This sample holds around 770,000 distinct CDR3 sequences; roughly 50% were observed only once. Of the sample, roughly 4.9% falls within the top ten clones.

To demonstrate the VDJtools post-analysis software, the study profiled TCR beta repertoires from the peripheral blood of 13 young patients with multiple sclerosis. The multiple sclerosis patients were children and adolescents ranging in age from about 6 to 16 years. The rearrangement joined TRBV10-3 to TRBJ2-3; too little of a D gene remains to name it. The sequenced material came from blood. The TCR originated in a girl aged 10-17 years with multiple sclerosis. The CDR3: CAISEKSFGVARDTQYF. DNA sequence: TGTGCCATCAGTGAGAAGTCGTTTGGTGTGGCGAGGGATACGCAGTATTTT.